This T cell receptor beta chain was identified in a study of OX40 agonist ivuxolimab in advanced cancers. Study context: Dose-escalation subjects each had hepatocellular carcinoma, melanoma, renal cell or head and neck cancer. Males comprised about 84% of the group, whose mean age was about 60 years (range roughly 20 to 85). Points from the study as a whole: At 0.1 to 3.0 mg/kg, CD4+ and CD8+ blood T cells expanded clonally by week 6. The investigators did not determine what antigen specificity the expanded peripheral T cells had.

About this clone itself: Its matching antigen is unknown. Other DNA sequences in the same sample also yield this CDR3.

The table came from immunoSEQ multiplex PCR; TCRdb's copy has only in-frame clones and leaves some out. The sample consists of roughly 65,000 clones, approximately 91% of them appearing once. With V trimmed by 3 bases and J by 1 base, 1 base remained unmatched. Germline V gives CDR1 SGHRS, CDR2 YFSETQ. This CDR3 comprises 16 residues. This chain joins TRBV5-1 and TRBJ2-1, with TRBD2 identical over 13 bases. This specimen was CD4+ or CD8+ T cells sorted from blood, taken in a trial of the OX40 agonist ivuxolimab. The sequence was collected from an adult with an advanced solid tumor such as melanoma, head and neck, liver or kidney cancer. CDR3 sequence reads: CASSWGLAGSYNEQFF. The CDR3 region has the DNA TGCGCCAGCAGCTGGGGACTAGCGGGATCCTACAATGAGCAGTTCTTC.